What follows are 28 T cell receptor beta chains derived from one specimen sequenced in a study of blood T cell repertoires in COVID-19. Some clones are missing from TCRdb's copy, which holds only in-frame ones; the method was immunoSEQ multiplex PCR. The sample consists of about 310,000 clones, about nine tenths of them appearing once. What was sequenced was peripheral blood. Source of these receptors: a middle-aged man with active or convalescent COVID-19.

The chain couples TRBV27 to TRBJ2-3; the match to TRBD1 covers 9 bases. Germline values: CDR1 MNHEY, CDR2 SMNVEV (reference sequence). The CDR3 is 16 residues long. V was clipped by 6 bases and J by 2 bases; unmatched bases: 9. Here the CDR3 DNA reads TGTGCCAGCAGGGAGTGGACAGGGGCTAACACAGATACGCAGTATTTT. This translates into CASREWTGANTDTQYF.

The V call is TRBV4-1, the J call TRBJ2-1; a weak D match, TRBD1 (7 bases). Germline lookup yields CDR1 MGHRA and CDR2 YSYEKL. The CDR3 sequence is 17 residues long. The V gene lost 1 base and the J gene lost 4 bases, with 17 bases spanning the gap. This chain's CDR3 is CASSQGSGPGGYNEQFF. The CDR3 bases are TGCGCCAGCAGCCAAGGTTCTGGGCCAGGGGGGTACAATGAGCAGTTCTTC.

This sequence joins TRBV2 and TRBJ2-2, with 9 nucleotides matching TRBD1. Germline-derived CDR1 and CDR2 are SNHLY and FYNNEI. The CDR3 has 15 amino acids. J gave up 4 bases and V 5 bases, and 5 bases lay outside the gene matches. DNA for the CDR3: TGTGCCAGCAGTTCACAGGGGGCGGGCACCGGGGAGCTGTTTTTT. This gives the protein CASSSQGAGTGELFF.

The chain recombines TRBV10-3 with TRBJ1-1; weak D call: TRBD1 (5 bases). Germline CDR1 is ENHRY and CDR2 is SYGVKD. The CDR3 has 11 amino acids. V was clipped by 11 bases and J by 5 bases, with 12 bases between them. The CDR3 region has the DNA TGTGCCTCGGCGGACAAGACTGAAGCTTTCTTT. Translating gives CASADKTEAFF.

CDR3 region: CASSLSWPTGLNQPQHF. The CDR3 nucleotides read TGTGCCAGCAGTTTAAGCTGGCCGACAGGGCTTAATCAGCCCCAGCATTTT. The chain has TRBV28 and TRBJ1-5, with 7 positions matching TRBD1. The CDR3 length is 17 residues. CDR1 and CDR2 (germline): MDHEN, SYDVKM. V was clipped by 2 bases and J by 4 bases; unmatched bases: 11.

In this sample, this clone turned up once. The V and J genes are TRBV15 and TRBJ1-4; TRBD1 is a possible D gene (5 bases). The CDR3 is made up of 19 amino acids. CDR1 LNHNV and CDR2 YYDKDF come from the germline V gene (reference sequence). The ends were cut back, 0 bases at V and 0 bases at J, with 17 bases in the middle. The CDR3 coding sequence is TGTGCCACCAGCAGAGATAGACCCTCAGGGTTAGCAACTAATGAAAAACTGTTTTTT. This encodes CATSRDRPSGLATNEKLFF.

The CDR3 spells CASCGLSGGELFF. The DNA for the CDR3 is TGTGCCAGTTGTGGGCTATCCGGCGGGGAGCTGTTTTTT. V and J are TRBV2 and TRBJ2-2; no clear D. The V and J ends lost 9 bases and 7 bases respectively, with 15 bases between them. The CDR3 is 13 residues long. Germline loops: CDR1 SNHLY, CDR2 FYNNEI.

V is TRBV10-3 and J is TRBJ2-1; TRBD2 aligns across 14 bases. This CDR3 region has 15 residues. Unmatched junction bases numbered 6, after V lost 7 bases and J lost 7 bases. Germline V gives CDR1 ENHRY, CDR2 SYGVKD. The CDR3 coding sequence is TGTGCCATCACTCCGACTAGCGGGGGGGCGAATGAGCAGTTCTTC. Residues: CAITPTSGGANEQFF.

The chain employs TRBV5-1 and TRBJ2-3; 7 bases line up with TRBD1. CDR1 and CDR2 from the germline V gene are SGHRS and YFSETQ. Trimming at V came to 4 bases and at J to 1 base, leaving 9 bases not matched to a gene. This CDR3 has 16 residues. CDR3 DNA: TGCGCCAGCAGCGTACAGGGGAAGTGGGGCACAGATACGCAGTATTTT. Translating it yields CASSVQGKWGTDTQYF.

CDR3 protein: CASSQVAGNYGYTF. The CDR3 DNA sequence: TGTGCCAGCAGCCAAGTGGCGGGGAACTATGGCTACACCTTC. This rearrangement joins TRBV3-1 (or the pseudogene TRBV3-2) to TRBJ1-2; D unresolved. The V and J ends lost 1 base and 2 bases respectively, with 8 bases between them. The CDR3 has 14 residues. In germline, CDR1 is LGHDT, CDR2 YNNKEL (reference sequence).

The rearrangement uses TRBV5-4 and TRBJ2-7, with 12 bases identical to TRBD2. Germline trimming cut 4 bases from V and 0 bases from J; bases unmatched to any gene: 5. The CDR3 is 16 residues long. CDR1 is SGHNT, CDR2 YYREEE, per germline (reference sequence). The chain's CDR3 is CASSPGLAGRSYEQYF. The CDR3 DNA is TGTGCCAGCAGCCCCGGACTAGCGGGGCGCTCCTACGAGCAGTACTTC.

The rearrangement joins TRBV12-5 to TRBJ1-6, with D tentatively TRBD1 (6 bases). V was trimmed by 4 bases and J by 16 bases, leaving 14 bases between them. The CDR3 loop spans 12 amino acids. Looked up from germline, CDR1 is LGHNT and CDR2 is FRNRAP. The CDR3 coding sequence is TGTGCTAGTGGTTCCAGGGACACCCAACTCCACTTT. Amino acid sequence: CASGSRDTQLHF.

The chain recombines TRBV7-8 with TRBJ2-4; maybe TRBD1 (6 bases). The CDR3 contains 14 residues. Looked up from germline, CDR1 is SGHVS and CDR2 is FQNEAQ. Trimming stripped 4 bases from V and 3 bases from J, with 10 bases between. This CDR3 is CASSSGQFKNIQYF. The CDR3 coding sequence is TGTGCCAGCAGCTCTGGACAGTTCAAAAACATTCAGTACTTC.

This chain joins TRBV6-4 and TRBJ2-3, with 8 positions matching TRBD1. V shed 6 bases, J shed 2 bases, and the junction held 7 bases outside the gene matches. This CDR3 comprises 15 residues. The germline gives CDR1 MRHNA, CDR2 SNTAGT. In nucleotides, the CDR3 is TGTGCCAGCAGCCGCGGGACAGGTTACACAGATACGCAGTATTTT. As protein: CASSRGTGYTDTQYF.

The genes are TRBV9 and TRBJ1-1, with a tentative D call TRBD1 (6 bases). Trimming left V 0 bases short and J 0 bases short, with 9 bases between. The CDR3 is 15 amino acids. Per germline, CDR1 SGDLS and CDR2 YYNGEE. CDR3 bases: TGTGCCAGCAGCGTAGAGGGGGTGCTGAACACTGAAGCTTTCTTT. Encoded protein: CASSVEGVLNTEAFF.

V usage is TRBV7-2 and J usage is TRBJ2-3, with 8 bases fitting TRBD1. V lost 5 bases and J lost 0; bases outside the gene matches: 7. The CDR3 totals 16 residues. Germline V gene lookup returns CDR1 SGHTA and CDR2 FQGNSA. The CDR3 coding sequence is TGTGCCAGCAGCGGCGGACAGGGTTTGAGCACAGATACGCAGTATTTT. It is translated as CASSGGQGLSTDTQYF.

The rearrangement links TRBV30 to TRBJ1-2; 7 bases are a match to TRBD1. The trim removed 2 bases at V and 2 bases at J, leaving 5 bases unmatched. CDR3 length: 14 amino acids. CDR1 is GTSNPN, CDR2 SVGIG, per germline (reference sequence). The CDR3 is CAWSPGGSNYGYTF. For the CDR3, the DNA is TGTGCCTGGAGTCCAGGGGGAAGCAACTATGGCTACACCTTC.

The chain combines TRBV24-1 with TRBJ1-2, with D possibly being TRBD1 (5 bases). Per germline, CDR1 KGHDR and CDR2 SFDVKD. The CDR3 consists of 14 residues. The ends were cut back, 4 bases at V and 1 base at J, with 9 bases in the middle. CDR3 amino acids: CATSDGGVNYGYTF. The CDR3 DNA is TGTGCCACCAGTGACGGGGGAGTTAACTATGGCTACACCTTC.

This rearrangement joins TRBV20-1 to TRBJ1-5; D might be TRBD1 (5 bases). V was trimmed by 3 bases and J by 5 bases, leaving 11 bases between them. Germline CDR1 is DFQATT and CDR2 is SNEGSKA (reference sequence). The CDR3 covers 13 residues. The CDR3 protein is CSASGQWDQPQHF. Here the CDR3 DNA reads TGCAGTGCTAGTGGACAATGGGATCAGCCCCAGCATTTT.

The chain uses TRBV19 and TRBJ1-2, with D hard to call. V was clipped by 3 bases and J by 5 bases, with 7 bases between them. The CDR3 runs 12 residues. Per germline, CDR1 LNHDA and CDR2 SQIVND (reference sequence). CDR3 nucleotide sequence: TGTGCCAGTAGTATTGGCAGATATGGCTACACCTTC. Protein: CASSIGRYGYTF.

The V and J genes are TRBV11-2 and TRBJ1-5, with D possibly being TRBD1 (5 bases). The CDR3 is made up of 15 amino acids. V lost 5 bases and J lost 6, with 17 bases in between. The germline gives CDR1 SGHAT, CDR2 FQNNGV. The CDR3 DNA sequence: TGTGCCAGCAGCGTAGTGGGGGGAGGAGGTCAGCCCCAGCATTTT. Translating gives CASSVVGGGGQPQHF.

The rearrangement uses TRBV15 and TRBJ1-2, with a tentative D call TRBD1 (5 bases). The CDR3 has 16 residues. The germline gives CDR1 LNHNV, CDR2 YYDKDF (reference sequence). The V end lost 1 base, the J end lost 3 bases, and 15 bases lay between the germline ends. In DNA form, the CDR3 reads TGTGCCACCAGCAGAGTCTCGGGGACTTCCTACTATGGCTACACCTTC. Its translation: CATSRVSGTSYYGYTF.

This clone has a single count. The V gene is TRBV19, the J gene TRBJ1-1, with 9 bases matching TRBD1. This CDR3 is built from 15 residues. Germline lookup yields CDR1 LNHDA and CDR2 SQIVND (reference sequence). V dropped 7 bases and J dropped 5; count of bases not matched to a gene: 11. The CDR3 loop reads CASTRGQGFFTEAFF. The CDR3, as DNA: TGTGCCAGTACTAGGGGACAGGGATTTTTTACTGAAGCTTTCTTT.

The chain uses TRBV27 and TRBJ2-5; 7 bases agree with TRBD1. The germline CDR1 and CDR2 sequences are MNHEY and SMNVEV (reference sequence). The CDR3 contains 14 residues. Germline trimming cut 8 bases from V and 4 bases from J; bases unmatched to any gene: 10. For the CDR3, the DNA is TGTGCCAGCGGCGGACAGGCCTGGGGAGAGACCCAGTACTTC. Translation gives CASGGQAWGETQYF.

The chain recombines TRBV6-5 with TRBJ2-3; a weak D match, TRBD1 (6 bases). Germline CDR1 is MNHEY and CDR2 is SVGAGI. Trimming took 6 bases from V and 5 from J, leaving 15 bases between them. This CDR3 contains 14 residues. CDR3 in amino acids: CASRPSKGVDTQYF. CDR3 nucleotide sequence: TGTGCCAGCAGGCCGTCGAAGGGGGTAGATACGCAGTATTTT.

CDR3 in amino acids: CASSIAENREGYTF. The CDR3 DNA sequence: TGTGCCAGTAGTATAGCCGAGAACAGGGAAGGCTACACCTTC. The rearrangement links TRBV19 to TRBJ1-2; a weak D match, TRBD1 (6 bases). The germline gives CDR1 LNHDA, CDR2 SQIVND (reference sequence). V lost 1 base to trimming and J lost 8 bases, with 14 bases between them. This CDR3 contains 14 residues.

The chain joins TRBV11-2 to TRBJ2-7, with TRBD1 identical over 12 bases. Germline values: CDR1 SGHAT, CDR2 FQNNGV. V was clipped by 3 bases and J by 3 bases; unmatched bases: 12. This CDR3 is 18 amino acids long. The CDR3: CASSFGTGGPTTLYEQYF. The CDR3 DNA sequence: TGTGCCAGCAGCTTTGGGACAGGGGGCCCAACAACCCTCTACGAGCAGTACTTC.

This chain joins TRBV6-2 or TRBV6-3 and TRBJ1-3, with TRBD1 as a possible D gene (5 bases). The germline V gene has CDR1 MNHEY and CDR2 SVGEGT. The V and J ends lost 2 bases and 7 bases respectively, with 6 bases between them. This CDR3 spans 12 amino acids. The DNA for the CDR3 is TGTGCCAGCAGTTACGGGGCGAACACCATATATTTT. It is translated as CASSYGANTIYF.